The rows below give T cell receptor beta chains drawn from one sample of a study of T cells after yellow fever vaccination. TCRdb ran MiXCR on the 5' RACE reads and lists one entry per CDR3 protein. The profile covers 500,000 to 650,000 distinct CDR3 sequences, with around 16% appearing a single time and 15% to 20% taken by the ten largest. The sequences come from PBMCs, collected around 5 days after the first yellow fever vaccination. All receptors come from a man younger than 30 who received the YFV17D yellow fever vaccine. Both conserved end residues are part of each CDR3.

>TRBV2
CASSLTPAYGYTF
>TRBV7-2
CASSFKAGGQYNEQFF
>TRBV11-2
CASSLQGAAYEQYF
>TRBV5-1
CASSLRDSHNEQFF
>TRBV7-2
CASSPRYAHGNTIYF
>TRBV7-2
CASSLGQVNTEAFF
>TRBV3-1
CASSQALHGELFF
>TRBV5-1
CASSRLAGEEQFF
>TRBV21-1
CASSKAYSGRRSSDTEAFF
>TRBV27
CASSGPGQRAFF
>TRBV6-4
CASSEQSNQPQHF
>TRBV7-6
CASSRRPETAAQGANVLTF
>TRBV4-1
CASSQVGTRRSEAFF
>TRBV29-1
CSVAKNIQETQYF
>TRBV19
CASSDRDRGRYQPQHF
>TRBV10-3
CAISEDRVAAFF
>TRBV19
CASSILGQGAYNEQFF
>TRBV2
CTSSLVFNTEAFF
>TRBV11-3
CAITFYPRDYEAFF
>TRBV5-1
CASSVPGLEQYF
>TRBV20-1
CSANRGTPYNEQFF
>TRBV6-5
CASRQGHEQYF
>TRBV30
CAWSALGYRGYTF
>TRBV2
CASKGRTYVEGETQYF
>TRBV5-1
CASSGGQGISYNEQFF
>TRBV3-1
CASSQPYTSTDTQYF
>TRBV6-5
CASSYGMGTEAFF